Detailed here is one T cell receptor (beta chain). A multiplex PCR was run with 60 Vbeta primers and 13 Jbeta primers. Data came from immunoSEQ multiplex PCR; TCRdb stores just in-frame clones and leaves some out. This sample has around 130,000 clones, with more than 65% found just once. The data originate from a study of cytomegalovirus exposure and HLA in healthy donors. This CDR3 region has 13 residues. CDR1 and CDR2 from the germline V gene are MNHNS and SASEGT. V dropped 0 bases and J dropped 4 bases, with 4 bases sitting between them. The chain has TRBV6-1 and TRBJ1-3; D unresolved. The clonotype originates from a woman under 30 in good health and CMV-seronegative. The sample was PBMCs. The CDR3 loop reads CASSEAAGNTIYF. The CDR3, as DNA: TGTGCCAGCAGTGAAGCGGCCGGAAACACCATATATTTT.